A single sample gave rise to the 3 T cell receptor beta chains below, sequenced in a study of radiation and T cells in renal cell carcinoma. Time point noted: blood 2 weeks post-SBRT. Described treatment: 15 Gy SBRT to primary tumor, nephrectomy 4 weeks later. Using immunoSEQ multiplex PCR, the repertoire was profiled, and TCRdb retains in-frame clones only, with some absent. The repertoire holds about 150,000 clones, with roughly 87% as singletons. The sample was blood, taken from a patient whose treatment included radiotherapy and nephrectomy. These receptors all stem from a woman aged 45-65 years with renal cell carcinoma.

This chain connects TRBV15 to TRBJ2-7; D call uncertain. This CDR3 is 13 amino acids long. Trimming removed 0 bases from V and 0 bases from J, with 3 bases in between. Germline V lookup: CDR1 LNHNV, CDR2 YYDKDF (reference sequence). This CDR3 reads CATSRDPSYEQYF. CDR3 in DNA: TGTGCCACCAGCAGAGATCCCTCCTACGAGCAGTACTTC.

This clone was observed a single time. The chain carries TRBV19 and TRBJ2-3, with 13 nucleotides matching TRBD2. Germline loops: CDR1 LNHDA, CDR2 SQIVND (reference sequence). The CDR3 is 17 amino acids. V lost 6 bases to trimming and J lost 2 bases; unmatched junction nucleotides: 8. The CDR3 loop is CASRRLAGGILTDTQYF. For the CDR3, the DNA is TGTGCCAGTAGGAGACTAGCGGGGGGCATACTCACAGATACGCAGTATTTT.

A single count supports this clone. This chain connects TRBV11-2 to TRBJ2-1; TRBD2 agrees at 9 bases. This CDR3 comprises 16 residues. V was clipped by 5 bases and J by 2 bases; unmatched bases: 7. Germline V gene sequence: CDR1 SGHAT, CDR2 FQNNGV. The CDR3 loop reads CASSGLKRGAYNEQFF. The CDR3 nucleotides read TGTGCCAGCAGCGGCCTGAAGCGGGGGGCCTACAATGAGCAGTTCTTC.